The present TCR beta chain was sequenced within a study of PD-1 blockade in classical Hodgkin lymphoma. Study overall: Nivolumab 3 mg/kg was given intravenously every 2 weeks. Findings of the study overall: Newly diagnosed patients and complete responders had comparable diversity at baseline. By C4D1 there was a significant rise in CD4+ TCR diversity but not in CD8+ TCR diversity.

The protocol was immunoSEQ multiplex PCR, while the TCRdb copy is restricted to in-frame clones and leaves out a portion. The data contain about 9,700 clones, approximately 81% of them seen just once; the ten biggest clones take up about 4.6%. In its sample, this clone is large. What it binds is unknown. Time point: cycle 4 day 1 (C4D1), after 5 to 7 weeks of nivolumab. Relapses following autologous stem cell transplantation were seen in all patients, with brentuximab vedotin exposure varying. It was by magnetic negative selection that CD4+ T cells were purified from thawed PBMCs. Patients had relapsed/refractory classical Hodgkin lymphoma with complete response, partial response or progressive disease as best response. CDR1 is SGHTA and CDR2 is FQGNSA in the germline V gene. V dropped 1 base and J dropped 7 bases, with 11 bases sitting between them. CDR3 length equals 13 residues.

Sample: CD4+ T cells from blood, taken before the fourth cycle of nivolumab. This TCR was sampled from a human donor with classical Hodgkin lymphoma. The chain joins TRBV7-2 to TRBJ2-7; no definite D call. CDR3 protein: CASSLDPVAEQYF. The CDR3 nucleotides are TGTGCCAGCAGCTTAGATCCGGTGGCGGAGCAGTACTTC.